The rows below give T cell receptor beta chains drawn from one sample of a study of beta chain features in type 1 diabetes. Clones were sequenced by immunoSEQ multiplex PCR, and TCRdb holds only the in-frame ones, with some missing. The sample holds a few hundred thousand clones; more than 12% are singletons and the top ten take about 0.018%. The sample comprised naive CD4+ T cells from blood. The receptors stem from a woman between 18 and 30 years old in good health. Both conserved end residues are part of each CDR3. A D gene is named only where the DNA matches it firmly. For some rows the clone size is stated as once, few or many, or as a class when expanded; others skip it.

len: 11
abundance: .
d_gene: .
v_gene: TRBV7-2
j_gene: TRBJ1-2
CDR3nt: TGTGCCAGCAGCTTGTCCCCAACGGGAACCTTC
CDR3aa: CASSLSPTGTF

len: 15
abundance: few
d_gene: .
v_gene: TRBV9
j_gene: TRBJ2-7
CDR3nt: TGTGCCAGCAGCGCAGCCGGGACTCGAGCCTACGAGCAGTACTTC
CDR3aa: CASSAAGTRAYEQYF

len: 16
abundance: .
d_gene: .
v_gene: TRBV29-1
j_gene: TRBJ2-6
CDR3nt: TGCAGCGTTGAAATGTTGGGGGGGCTTGGGGCCAACGTCCTGACTTTC
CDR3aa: CSVEMLGGLGANVLTF

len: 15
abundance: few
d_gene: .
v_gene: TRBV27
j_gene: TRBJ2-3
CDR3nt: TGTGCCAGCAGTTTTAGGCGATCTAGAGCAGATACGCAGTATTTT
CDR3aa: CASSFRRSRADTQYF

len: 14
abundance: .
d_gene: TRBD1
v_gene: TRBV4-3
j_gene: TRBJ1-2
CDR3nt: TGCGCCAGCAGCCAGCTGACAGGGGGCTATGGCTACACCTTC
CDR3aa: CASSQLTGGYGYTF

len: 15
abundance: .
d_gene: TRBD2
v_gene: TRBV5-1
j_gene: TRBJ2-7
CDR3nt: TGCGCCAGCAGCCCACCTTCGGGGGGGCCGGACGAGCAGTACTTC
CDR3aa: CASSPPSGGPDEQYF

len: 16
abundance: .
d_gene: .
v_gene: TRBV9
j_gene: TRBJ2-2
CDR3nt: TGTGCCAGCAGCGCCACCACAGGGAATGAATACGGGGAGCTGTTTTTT
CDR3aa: CASSATTGNEYGELFF

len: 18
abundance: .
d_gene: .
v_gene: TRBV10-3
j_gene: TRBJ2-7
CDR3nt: TGTGCCATCAGTGAGGAGTCTGAGGGACTGCCAAGGCCCTACGAGCAGTACTTC
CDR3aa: CAISEESEGLPRPYEQYF

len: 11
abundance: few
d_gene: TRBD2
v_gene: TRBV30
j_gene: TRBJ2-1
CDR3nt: TGTGGACTAGCGGGCTACAATGAGCAGTTCTTC
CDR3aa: CGLAGYNEQFF

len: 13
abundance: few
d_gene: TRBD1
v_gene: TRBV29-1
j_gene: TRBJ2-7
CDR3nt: TGCAGCGTTGAGGGACAGGGTGCCTACGAGCAGTACTTC
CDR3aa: CSVEGQGAYEQYF

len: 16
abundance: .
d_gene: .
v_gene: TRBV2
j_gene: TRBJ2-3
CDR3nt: TGTGCCAGCAGTGCCCAGGGGCTAATGAGCACAGATACGCAGTATTTT
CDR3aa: CASSAQGLMSTDTQYF

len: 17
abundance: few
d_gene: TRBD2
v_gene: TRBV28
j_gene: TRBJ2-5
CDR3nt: TGTGCCAGCAGTTTCTTGGGTAGCGGGAGGGCCTGGGAGACCCAGTACTTC
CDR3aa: CASSFLGSGRAWETQYF

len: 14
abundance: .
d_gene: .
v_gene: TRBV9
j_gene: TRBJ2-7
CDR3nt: TGTGCCAGCAGCGTAACCCAGGGGCTCGACGAGCAGTACTTC
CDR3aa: CASSVTQGLDEQYF

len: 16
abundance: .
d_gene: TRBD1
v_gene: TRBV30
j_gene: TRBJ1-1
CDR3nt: TGTGCCTGGAGTAGACTCCGACAGGGGGTAGGGACTGAAGCTTTCTTT
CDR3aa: CAWSRLRQGVGTEAFF

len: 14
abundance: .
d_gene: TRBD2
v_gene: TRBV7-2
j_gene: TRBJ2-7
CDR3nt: TGTGCCAGCAGCCCACTAGCGGGACCCTACGAGCAGTACTTC
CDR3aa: CASSPLAGPYEQYF

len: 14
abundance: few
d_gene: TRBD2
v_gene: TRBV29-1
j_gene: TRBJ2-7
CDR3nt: TGCAGCGTTGAAGTAAGCGGGAGGGCCTACGAGCAGTACTTC
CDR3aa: CSVEVSGRAYEQYF

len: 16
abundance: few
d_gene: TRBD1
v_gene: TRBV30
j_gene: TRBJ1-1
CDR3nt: TGTGCCTGGAGAGGGGCAGGGGGCGCCTCGGGCACTGAAGCTTTCTTT
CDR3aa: CAWRGAGGASGTEAFF

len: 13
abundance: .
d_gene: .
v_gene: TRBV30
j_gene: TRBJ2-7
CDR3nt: TGTGCCTGGAGTGTCAGGGGTTTCTACGAGCAGTACTTC
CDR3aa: CAWSVRGFYEQYF

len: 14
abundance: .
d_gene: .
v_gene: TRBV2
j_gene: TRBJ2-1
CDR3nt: TGTGCCAGCAGTGAAAGGACTGGACTAAATGAGCAGTTCTTC
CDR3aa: CASSERTGLNEQFF

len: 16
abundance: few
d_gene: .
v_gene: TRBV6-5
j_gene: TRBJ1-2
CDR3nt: TGTGCCAGCAGTTACTCGAAGCGGAGAGCTAACTATGGCTACACCTTC
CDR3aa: CASSYSKRRANYGYTF

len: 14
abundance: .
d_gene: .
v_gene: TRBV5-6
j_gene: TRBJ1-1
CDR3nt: TGTGCCAGCAGCTTGGGACGGGTGAACACTGAAGCTTTCTTT
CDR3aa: CASSLGRVNTEAFF

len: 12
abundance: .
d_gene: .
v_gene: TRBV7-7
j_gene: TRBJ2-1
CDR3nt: TGTGCTAGCAGCTTGACTAGGTTCGAGCAGTTCTTC
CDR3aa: CASSLTRFEQFF

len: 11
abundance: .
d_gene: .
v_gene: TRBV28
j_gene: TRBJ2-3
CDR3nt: TGTGCCACAACAAGCGGAGATACGCAGTATTTT
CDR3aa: CATTSGDTQYF

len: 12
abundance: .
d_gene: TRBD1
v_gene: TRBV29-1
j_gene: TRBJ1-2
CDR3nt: TGCAGCGTAAGGGACAGAAACTATGGCTACACCTTC
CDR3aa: CSVRDRNYGYTF

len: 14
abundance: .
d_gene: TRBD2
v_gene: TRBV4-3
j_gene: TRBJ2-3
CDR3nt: TGCGCCAGCAGCTGGCGGGAGGGCGTAGATACGCAGTATTTT
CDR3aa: CASSWREGVDTQYF

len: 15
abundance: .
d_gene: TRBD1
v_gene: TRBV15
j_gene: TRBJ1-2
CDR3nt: TGTGCCACCAGCAGTCGACAGGGCCTCAACTATGGCTACACCTTC
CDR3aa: CATSSRQGLNYGYTF

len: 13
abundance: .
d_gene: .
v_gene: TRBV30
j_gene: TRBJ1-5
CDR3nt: TGTGCCTGGAGTGTACAAGTAAATCAGCCCCAGCATTTT
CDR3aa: CAWSVQVNQPQHF

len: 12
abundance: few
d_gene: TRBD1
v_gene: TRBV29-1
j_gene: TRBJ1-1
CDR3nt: TGCAGCGTTGGACAGGGAAACACTGAAGCTTTCTTT
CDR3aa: CSVGQGNTEAFF

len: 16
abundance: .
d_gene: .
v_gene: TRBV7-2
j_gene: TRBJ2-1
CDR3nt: TGTGCCAGCAGCCTGTTAGGGGTAAGCTCCTACAATGAGCAGTTCTTC
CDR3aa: CASSLLGVSSYNEQFF

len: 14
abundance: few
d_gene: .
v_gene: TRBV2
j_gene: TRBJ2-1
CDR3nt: TGTGCCAGCAACCTCGCTGGAGTCTACAATGAGCAGTTCTTC
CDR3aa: CASNLAGVYNEQFF

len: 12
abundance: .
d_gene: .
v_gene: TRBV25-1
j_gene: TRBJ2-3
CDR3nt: TGTGCCATGTCAGGGAGCACAGATACGCAGTATTTT
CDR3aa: CAMSGSTDTQYF